The source of this T cell receptor beta chain is a study of siplizumab effects on memory and regulatory T cells. Study-level points and caveats: Siplizumab significantly decreased alloreactive sequences from unstimulated CD4+ memory cells.

Each sample had 9.3 x 10^4 or so TCR templates assayed. Repertoires were generated with immunoSEQ multiplex PCR, while TCRdb's copy carries only in-frame clones and drops some. Of about 100,000 clones in the sample, more than 85% were seen once. Remarks on this clone: Antigen: not known.

Germline V CDR1 and CDR2: SNHLY, FYNNEI. Trimming stripped 3 bases from V and 6 bases from J, with 14 bases between. The CDR3 totals 14 residues. The chain uses TRBV2 and TRBJ1-2, with D unresolved. Material for sequencing was CD4+ T cells sorted from blood. This receptor was obtained from a human donor in good health. The CDR3 region is CASSDRGFSNGYTF. Here the CDR3 DNA reads TGTGCCAGCAGTGACCGGGGTTTTTCTAATGGCTACACCTTC.